The text below deals with one T cell receptor (beta chain). Its target is unknown. Punch biopsies of lesional scalp, plus peripheral blood, were taken from alopecia areata patients. CD4+ and CD8+ T cells were sorted from PBMCs. This entry belongs to a study of CD8+ T cells in alopecia areata. Overall study context: Treated patients received oral tofacitinib, 5 to 10 mg twice daily. Study-level points and caveats: Normal-skin resident alphabeta T cells also appear among scalp sample sequences.

Reverse transcription of extracted RNA yielded cDNA, which provided the sequencing template. Sequencing was performed with immunoSEQ multiplex PCR; in TCRdb, only in-frame clones are kept and a portion is missing. The profile covers 110,000 to 150,000 clones, with approximately 50% appearing a single time and 0.95% to 1% taken by the ten largest. The clonotype originates from a human donor with alopecia areata. Source: CD4+ T cells sorted from blood, taken at week 0.

The CDR3 DNA is TGCGCCAGCAGCCCAGGACAGGGGGCGTGGAGCAATCAGCCCCAGCATTTT. This translates into CASSPGQGAWSNQPQHF. The gene calls are TRBV5-1 and TRBJ1-5; TRBD1 matches 11 bases. The V and J ends lost 4 bases and 1 base, in that order; junction bases with no gene match: 7. CDR1 and CDR2 from the germline V gene are SGHRS and YFSETQ. CDR3 length: 17 residues.